Below are 29 T cell receptor beta chains sequenced from a single sample in a study of T-cell memory formation after mild COVID-19. A single record per CDR3 protein comes from TCRdb applying MiXCR to the 5' RACE reads. The sample contains about 470,000 distinct CDR3 sequences, roughly 18% of which appear only once. Sequencing used PBMCs or a T cell subset sorted from them (not recorded which). The source of these receptors is an adult woman who had mild COVID-19 (a few samples of this study predate the infection). Cell type and time point are not known.

This chain joins TRBV29-1 and TRBJ1-1; D not resolved. From germline, CDR1 is SQVTM and CDR2 ANQGSEA. The CDR3 length is 15 residues. Trimming pared 2 bases from V and 4 bases from J, leaving 17 bases between. The CDR3 bases are TGCAGCGTTGAAATAAGGACCCTCCCGGGCACTGAAGCTTTCTTT. Its protein product is CSVEIRTLPGTEAFF. The entire variable domain, with the rest obtained from reference TRBV29-1 and TRBJ1-1, is as follows: SAVISQKPSRDICQRGTSLTIQCQVDSQVTMMFWYRQQPGQSLTLIATANQGSEATYESGFVIDKFPISRPNLTFSTLTVSNMSPEDSSIYLCSVEIRTLPGTEAFFGQGTRLTVV.

This rearrangement joins TRBV7-9 to TRBJ1-1; a possible D gene is TRBD1 (6 bases). This CDR3 is 15 amino acids long. The germline CDR1 and CDR2 sequences are SEHNR and FQNEAQ (reference sequence). Trimming removed 3 bases at V and 1 base at J, with 12 bases between. The CDR3 loop is CASSFKGQSNTEAFF. Written as DNA, the CDR3 is TGTGCCAGCAGCTTTAAGGGACAATCGAACACTGAAGCTTTCTTT.

The rearrangement joins TRBV5-1 to TRBJ2-7; D is possibly TRBD2 (5 bases). Deletions cut 4 bases from V and 5 bases from J, with 16 bases between. The germline V gene has CDR1 SGHRS and CDR2 YFSETQ. This CDR3 is 14 amino acids long. CDR3 amino acids: CASSRLEGRNEQYF. Written as DNA, the CDR3 is TGCGCCAGCAGCCGGCTTGAGGGTCGAAACGAGCAGTACTTC.

The chain uses TRBV12-3 or TRBV12-4 and TRBJ1-6, with 8 bases that match TRBD1. The CDR3 is 15 amino acids. V shed 5 bases and J 7 bases; nucleotides not matched to a gene: 7. CDR3 sequence (DNA): TGTGCCAGCAGTCAAAGGACAGGGTCAAATTCACCCCTCCACTTT. Translation gives CASSQRTGSNSPLHF.

This clonotype was recorded a few times. The chain uses TRBV7-9 and TRBJ2-1, with 9 bases identical to TRBD2. The CDR3 length is 15 residues. V shed 6 bases and J 8 bases; nucleotides not matched to a gene: 11. Germline V lookup: CDR1 SEHNR, CDR2 FQNEAQ (reference sequence). The CDR3 DNA reads TGTGCCAGCAGAGTTCCGGGCGGGAGGGCGCATGAGCAGTTCTTC. Amino acids: CASRVPGGRAHEQFF.

This clonotype was seen only a few times. The rearrangement uses TRBV9 and TRBJ2-3, with D hard to call. The CDR3 runs to 14 residues. CDR1 and CDR2 (germline): SGDLS, YYNGEE. With 4 bases removed from V and 0 bases from J, the gap between germline ends came to 9 bases. CDR3 sequence: CASSHSASTDTQYF. DNA of the CDR3: TGTGCCAGCAGCCACTCGGCGAGCACAGATACGCAGTATTTT.

The genes are TRBV9 and TRBJ1-1; D is unresolved. Germline CDR1 reads SGDLS; CDR2 reads YYNGEE. The CDR3 sequence is 13 residues long. With 3 bases removed from V and 4 bases from J, the gap between germline ends came to 10 bases. The CDR3 spells CASSAQTSTEAFF. The CDR3 DNA reads TGTGCCAGCAGCGCCCAGACATCCACTGAAGCTTTCTTT.

The chain combines TRBV12-3 or TRBV12-4 with TRBJ2-1, with 9 bases identical to TRBD2. The CDR3 consists of 15 residues. After removal of 0 bases from V and 6 bases from J, the junction contained 3 bases not matched to a gene. The CDR3 loop reads CASSLARLAANEQFF. The CDR3 coding sequence is TGTGCCAGCAGTTTAGCCCGACTAGCGGCCAATGAGCAGTTCTTC.

The chain couples TRBV5-1 to TRBJ1-2, with 9 bases identical to TRBD1. From germline, CDR1 is SGHRS and CDR2 YFSETQ. This CDR3 has 14 residues. The ends lost 4 bases at V and 6 bases at J; junction bases unmatched: 7. Here the CDR3 reads CASSRGTGKDGYTF. The CDR3 DNA sequence: TGCGCCAGCAGCCGCGGGACAGGGAAGGATGGCTACACCTTC. Supplemented by reference TRBV5-1 and TRBJ1-2, the full variable domain reads KAGVTQTPRYLIKTRGQQVTLSCSPISGHRSVSWYQQTPGQGLQFLFEYFSETQRNKGNFPGRFSGRQFSNSRSEMNVSTLELGDSALYLCASSRGTGKDGYTFGSGTRLTVV.

This chain uses TRBV7-9 with TRBJ1-3; D unresolved. Germline-derived CDR1 and CDR2 are SEHNR and FQNEAQ (reference sequence). There are 17 residues in the CDR3. Trimming stripped 1 base from V and 0 bases from J, with 13 bases between. This CDR3 is CASSLVSGSSSGNTIYF. The CDR3 DNA reads as TGTGCCAGCAGCTTAGTAAGTGGGTCCAGCTCTGGAAACACCATATATTTT.

The rearrangement joins TRBV7-9 to TRBJ2-3, with 12 bases identical to TRBD2. CDR3 length equals 22 residues. Germline V gene lookup returns CDR1 SEHNR and CDR2 FQNEAQ (reference sequence). The V gene end was trimmed by 4 bases and the J gene end by 2 bases; junction bases not matched to a gene: 22. CDR3 amino acids: CASSSPSLVWTSGTSITDTQYF. The CDR3 bases are TGTGCCAGCAGCTCCCCCTCTCTAGTATGGACTAGCGGGACTTCCATCACAGATACGCAGTATTTT.

The V and J genes are TRBV6-6 and TRBJ2-1; possibly TRBD2 for D (5 bases). Trimming left V 9 bases short and J 10 bases short, with 19 bases between. Germline-derived CDR1 and CDR2 are MNHNY and SVGAGI (reference sequence). The CDR3 length is 13 residues. The CDR3 here is CASQYDSVNEQFF. In DNA, the CDR3 is TGTGCCAGTCAGTACGATAGCGTAAACGAGCAGTTCTTC.

J is TRBJ2-3 and V is TRBV12-2; the D segment call TRBD1 is taken from the table without a DNA check. TRBV12-2 is marked as a pseudogene. The CDR3 is 17 amino acids. The CDR3 loop is CASRLDAGTGSADTQYF. Here the CDR3 DNA reads TGTGCAAGTCGCTTAGATGCCGGGACAGGGTCGGCAGATACGCAGTATTTT.

Only a few counts were recorded for this clonotype. This rearrangement joins TRBV4-1 to TRBJ2-5; no firm D call. The germline gives CDR1 MGHRA, CDR2 YSYEKL. V lost 1 base to trimming and J lost 6 bases, with 9 bases between them. CDR3 length: 13 residues. The CDR3 is CASSQVGPKTQYF. Here the CDR3 DNA reads TGCGCCAGCAGCCAAGTTGGACCGAAGACCCAGTACTTC.

The CDR3 is CASSLQDSSNQPQHF. CDR3 sequence (DNA): TGCGCCAGCAGCCTCCAGGACAGTTCCAATCAGCCCCAGCATTTT. The V call is TRBV4-1, the J call TRBJ1-5, with D possibly TRBD1 on 6 matching bases. Germline CDR1 is MGHRA and CDR2 is YSYEKL. The CDR3 has 15 residues. V lost 4 bases to trimming and J lost 3 bases, with 13 bases between them.

This clonotype was picked up a small number of times. The chain recombines TRBV5-1 with TRBJ2-3; no reliable D call. The CDR3 runs 12 residues. V was cut by 2 bases and J by 4 bases, with 5 bases left in between. Germline assignment: CDR1 SGHRS and CDR2 YFSETQ. CDR3 amino acids: CASSFDPDTQYF. The CDR3 region has the DNA TGCGCCAGCAGCTTTGATCCAGATACGCAGTATTTT.

The rearrangement joins TRBV10-3 to TRBJ1-1, with 7 bases identical to TRBD1. CDR1 and CDR2 from the germline V gene are ENHRY and SYGVKD. With 10 bases clipped from V and 1 base from J, the junction kept 6 bases outside the gene matches. This CDR3 spans 13 amino acids. This CDR3 reads CATRTGENTEAFF. CDR3 nucleotides: TGTGCCACCCGGACAGGCGAGAACACTGAAGCTTTCTTT.

A few counts support this clonotype. This sequence joins TRBV9 and TRBJ2-3; TRBD1 agrees at 9 bases. V lost 1 base to trimming and J lost 2 bases; unmatched junction nucleotides: 2. Germline assignment: CDR1 SGDLS and CDR2 YYNGEE. The CDR3 consists of 15 residues. The CDR3 sequence is CASSVRTGATDTQYF. In nucleotides, the CDR3 is TGTGCCAGCAGCGTAAGGACAGGGGCCACAGATACGCAGTATTTT.

The table lists this clonotype with a few counts. V is TRBV20-1 and J is TRBJ1-2; TRBD1 agrees at 7 bases. Germline CDR1 and CDR2: DFQATT and SNEGSKA (reference sequence). V lost 4 bases, J lost 8 bases, and 13 bases stayed unmatched. This CDR3 is 14 amino acids long. DNA for the CDR3: TGCAGTGCTACAACGGACACAGGGGTCGGAGGCTACACCTTC. This sequence encodes CSATTDTGVGGYTF.

The V call is TRBV6-2 or TRBV6-3, the J call TRBJ2-1; the match to TRBD2 covers 8 bases. V shed 2 bases and J 10 bases; nucleotides not matched to a gene: 4. The CDR3 contains 13 residues. The germline V gene has CDR1 MNHEY and CDR2 SVGEGT. The CDR3 here is CASSYVTSGEQFF. CDR3 in DNA: TGTGCCAGCAGTTACGTCACTAGCGGAGAGCAGTTCTTC.

The CDR3 region is CASSPDRVTEAFF. In DNA, the CDR3 is TGCGCCAGCAGCCCCGACCGGGTGACTGAAGCTTTCTTT. The chain links TRBV5-1 to TRBJ1-1; no definite D call. Per germline, CDR1 SGHRS and CDR2 YFSETQ. V lost 4 bases and J lost 5, with 12 bases in between. The CDR3 is 13 residues long.

There are a few counts of this clonotype. The V gene is TRBV29-1, the J gene TRBJ2-3, with 7 positions matching TRBD1. Germline loops: CDR1 SQVTM, CDR2 ANQGSEA. Losses at the gene ends were 2 bases for V and 6 bases for J; bases not matched to a gene: 11. This CDR3 is 15 amino acids long. For the CDR3, the DNA is TGCAGCGTTGAACGCGAGATACTGACAGGGGATACGCAGTATTTT. Its protein is CSVEREILTGDTQYF.

V and J are TRBV7-2 and TRBJ2-1; 8 nucleotides line up with TRBD2. The CDR3 extends over 17 amino acids. V dropped 4 bases and J dropped 9; count of bases not matched to a gene: 17. Germline lookup yields CDR1 SGHTA and CDR2 FQGNSA. CDR3 in DNA: TGTGCCAGCAGCTCCATTTGGTGGCGGGAGGAGGAGGGTGAGCAGTTCTTC. This encodes CASSSIWWREEEGEQFF.

This clonotype was observed a few times. The chain links TRBV4-1 to TRBJ1-1; 7 bases match TRBD1. CDR1 is MGHRA and CDR2 is YSYEKL in the germline V gene. Unmatched junction bases numbered 10, after V lost 0 bases and J lost 0 bases. This CDR3 comprises 18 residues. The CDR3 DNA reads TGCGCCAGCAGCCAAGATCAGGGGGGACCCATCATGAACACTGAAGCTTTCTTT. It yields the protein CASSQDQGGPIMNTEAFF.

In this sample, this clonotype turned up a few times. V is TRBV10-3 and J is TRBJ2-6, with D unresolved. CDR1 and CDR2 from the germline V gene are ENHRY and SYGVKD. The V end was cut by 6 bases, the J end by 0 bases, with 18 bases between. The CDR3 runs to 18 residues. CDR3 loop: CAIRSDNAWPSGANVLTF. CDR3 sequence (DNA): TGTGCCATCAGATCTGACAACGCCTGGCCCTCTGGGGCCAACGTCCTGACTTTC.

This clonotype occurred once. The rearrangement uses TRBV20-1 and TRBJ2-3; D is possibly TRBD1 (5 bases). V was pared by 5 bases and J by 4 bases, with 19 bases between. CDR3 length: 15 residues. Germline V gene sequence: CDR1 DFQATT, CDR2 SNEGSKA (reference sequence). The CDR3 spells CSAADPRQSSDTQYF. The CDR3 bases are TGCAGTGCTGCAGACCCCCGACAGTCTTCAGATACGCAGTATTTT.

This clonotype was found a few times. The chain couples TRBV11-2 to TRBJ2-7; 12 nucleotides line up with TRBD2. J lost 7 bases, V lost 5 bases, and 9 bases had no gene match. Germline CDR1 SGHAT, CDR2 FQNNGV. The CDR3 length is 15 residues. This CDR3 is CASSRLAGGLGEQYF. CDR3 sequence (DNA): TGTGCCAGCAGCCGTCTAGCGGGGGGGCTTGGAGAGCAGTACTTC.

Here the CDR3 reads CSARGGLSYGYTF. The CDR3 DNA reads as TGCAGTGCTCGGGGGGGCCTATCCTATGGCTACACCTTC. The rearrangement uses TRBV20-1 and TRBJ1-2; perhaps TRBD1 as D (6 bases). V was trimmed by 5 bases and J by 4 bases, leaving 14 bases between them. CDR1 is DFQATT and CDR2 is SNEGSKA in the germline V gene (reference sequence). The CDR3 loop spans 13 amino acids.

This clonotype was found a few times. The V call is TRBV5-6, the J call TRBJ2-7; no clear D. With 3 bases removed from V and 0 bases from J, the gap between germline ends came to 19 bases. Per the germline V gene, CDR1 is SGHDT and CDR2 is YYEEEE. The CDR3 has 17 residues. The CDR3 loop is CASSSLGPSFSSYEQYF. In DNA form, the CDR3 reads TGTGCCAGCAGCTCCCTCGGGCCCTCCTTTAGCTCCTACGAGCAGTACTTC.